This is a list of T cell receptor beta chains from one sample in a study of cytomegalovirus exposure and HLA in healthy donors. Clones were read by immunoSEQ multiplex PCR, and TCRdb kept only the in-frame ones, dropping some. The profile covers about 180,000 clones, with 75% to 90% appearing a single time and approximately 15% taken by the ten largest. The sequencing sample was made of PBMCs. The origin of the receptors is a man aged 18 to 29 in good health and CMV-seropositive. Each CDR3 is given with its conserved first and last residue. A D gene is named only where the DNA matches it firmly. Clone size appears in some rows only: once, few, many, or a class for an expanded clone.

j_gene,d_gene,v_gene,abundance,CDR3nt,CDR3aa
TRBJ2-6,NA,TRBV9,NA,TGTGCCAGCAGCGTGACAACTGGGGCCAACGTCCTGACTTTC,CASSVTTGANVLTF
TRBJ2-1,TRBD2,TRBV30,NA,TGTGCCTGGAGTCCCGGGACTAGCGGGAGGGATGAGCAGTTCTTC,CAWSPGTSGRDEQFF
TRBJ1-2,TRBD1,TRBV5-1,NA,TGCGCCAGCAGCTTGATGACAGGGGGTTTATATGGCTACACCTTC,CASSLMTGGLYGYTF
TRBJ1-3,NA,TRBV28,NA,TGTGCCAGCAGTTGGGGAGGCTCGGGAAACACCATATATTTT,CASSWGGSGNTIYF
TRBJ1-2,NA,TRBV7-9,NA,TGTGCCAGCAGCTTCGCTGGAGGGGCGGGGGGCTACACCTTC,CASSFAGGAGGYTF
TRBJ2-7,TRBD2,TRBV7-9,few,TGTGCCAGCAGCTTAGACCGAGCGGGAGGGGAGCAGTACTTC,CASSLDRAGGEQYF
TRBJ1-1,NA,TRBV2,NA,TGTGCCAGCAGTGCCTACACTGAAGCTTTCTTT,CASSAYTEAFF
TRBJ1-2,TRBD1,TRBV19,NA,TGTGCCAGCCGTCCGGGGACAGGGTATGGCTACACCTTC,CASRPGTGYGYTF
TRBJ2-1,NA,TRBV5-1,NA,TGCGCCAGCAGCGAGGGCCACAATGAGCAGTTCTTC,CASSEGHNEQFF
TRBJ1-1,NA,TRBV29-1,NA,TGCAGCGTTGTAGGGTATGGAGGTCTGGCTTTCTTT,CSVVGYGGLAFF
TRBJ1-1,NA,TRBV15,NA,TGTGCCACCAGCAGAGATCGAGGGGGGAACACTGAAGCTTTCTTT,CATSRDRGGNTEAFF
TRBJ2-1,TRBD2,TRBV27,NA,TGTGCCAGCAGTCCAGGGACTAGCGGCTACAATGAGCAGTTCTTC,CASSPGTSGYNEQFF
TRBJ2-2,TRBD2,TRBV28,NA,TGTGCCAGCAGGGGAGGACTAGCGGGAACCGGGGAGCTGTTTTTT,CASRGGLAGTGELFF
TRBJ1-6,NA,TRBV5-8,NA,TGTGCCAGCAGTTACAGGGTTGAGAATTCACCCCTCCACTTT,CASSYRVENSPLHF
TRBJ2-5,TRBD1,TRBV5-1,NA,TGCGCCAGCAGCTTGGCTGGACAGGGGCTGGAGACCCAGTACTTC,CASSLAGQGLETQYF
TRBJ1-4,NA,TRBV7-2,NA,TGTGCCAGCAGTCATAGGGGGACAACTAATGAAAAACTGTTTTTT,CASSHRGTTNEKLFF
TRBJ1-1,NA,TRBV29-1,NA,TGCAGCGGGAGCTACACCTTGAGGGACACTGAAGCTTTCTTT,CSGSYTLRDTEAFF
TRBJ2-1,NA,TRBV5-4,NA,TGTGCCAGTCAAGCGGACCGCCACCGTGAGCAGTTCTTC,CASQADRHREQFF
TRBJ1-2,NA,TRBV19,NA,TGTGCCAGTAGTATAGACCTGACAGCCCGGCCCACTCTTAACTATGGCTACACCTTC,CASSIDLTARPTLNYGYTF
TRBJ2-3,NA,TRBV13,NA,TGTGCCAGCAGCCCGACTAGGGATACGCAGTATTTT,CASSPTRDTQYF
TRBJ2-7,TRBD2,TRBV7-8,NA,TGTGCCAGCAGCTTAACGACTAGCGGGGGGGATGCGCAGTACTTC,CASSLTTSGGDAQYF
TRBJ1-1,NA,TRBV5-4,NA,TGTGCCAGCAGCTCTCCGGGGAACGCTGAAGCTTTCTTT,CASSSPGNAEAFF
TRBJ1-2,NA,TRBV11-2,once,TGTGCCAGCAGCTTTGGCAACTATGGCTACACCTTC,CASSFGNYGYTF
TRBJ2-7,TRBD1,TRBV6-5,NA,TGTGCCAGCAGTTACTCGACAGGGGCCTACGAGCAGTACTTC,CASSYSTGAYEQYF
TRBJ2-5,NA,TRBV11-3,NA,TGTGCCAGCAGCTTAGGGGAGAGGGAGACCCAGTACTTC,CASSLGERETQYF
TRBJ1-2,NA,TRBV10-1,NA,TGCGCCAGCAGTGAGTCGAGAGGGATCGGCTACACCTTC,CASSESRGIGYTF
TRBJ1-5,NA,TRBV29-1,NA,TGCAGCGTTATTTGGGGCGCCGGCAATCAGCCCCAGCATTTT,CSVIWGAGNQPQHF
TRBJ2-7,NA,TRBV7-4,NA,TGTGCCAGCAGCGTAGAGTGGTTTTGGACTGGAAGCTACGAGCAGTACTTC,CASSVEWFWTGSYEQYF
TRBJ1-5,TRBD1,TRBV30,NA,TGTGCCTGGAGTGTCACAATTACAGGGGCCCCCGATGGGCCCCAGCATTTT,CAWSVTITGAPDGPQHF
TRBJ2-7,NA,TRBV5-8,NA,TGTGCCAGCACCCGGCGACAGGTCCCCGAGCAGTACTTC,CASTRRQVPEQYF
TRBJ2-7,TRBD2,TRBV2,NA,TGTGCCAGCAGCCTCTCGACTAGCGGTGTTGGCGAGCAGTACTTC,CASSLSTSGVGEQYF
TRBJ2-7,TRBD1,TRBV5-1,few,TGCGCCAGCAGCCTAGGGACAGGGGGGAACGAGCAGTACTTC,CASSLGTGGNEQYF
TRBJ2-2,NA,TRBV5-6,NA,TGTGCCAGCAGCTTAACGAGGGTGGGGGAGCTGTTTTTT,CASSLTRVGELFF
TRBJ2-7,NA,TRBV28,once,TGTGCCAGCAGCTCCGGACACCTTGAGGAGCAGTACTTC,CASSSGHLEEQYF
TRBJ2-5,TRBD2,TRBV2,NA,TGTGCCAGCAGACCGACTAGCGGGGGAAAAGAGACCCAGTACTTC,CASRPTSGGKETQYF
TRBJ2-2,TRBD1,TRBV30,NA,TGTGCCTGCACCTGGACAGGGGGGACCGGGGAGCTGTTTTTT,CACTWTGGTGELFF
TRBJ1-2,TRBD1,TRBV13,NA,TGTGCCAGTGGGACAGGGGTAGTCTATGGCTACACCTTC,CASGTGVVYGYTF
TRBJ1-2,TRBD1,TRBV5-8,NA,TGTGCCAGCAGGGAACCTGGGACAGGGGGCGTGAGAGGGTATGGCTACACCTTC,CASREPGTGGVRGYGYTF
TRBJ2-5,NA,TRBV9,NA,TGTGCCAGCAGCGCCACGGGGTCCCGGGAGACCCAGTACTTC,CASSATGSRETQYF
TRBJ2-7,TRBD1,TRBV28,once,TGTGCCAGCAGTTCCTATCCAACAGGGGGAAGCTCCTACGAGCAGTACTTC,CASSSYPTGGSSYEQYF
TRBJ2-7,TRBD2,TRBV9,few,TGTGCCAGCAGCGTGGCGGGAGGTAGGGACGAGCAGTACTTC,CASSVAGGRDEQYF
TRBJ2-3,NA,TRBV29-1,NA,TGCAGCGTTGAGGACAGTCGAGGAACAGATACGCAGTATTTT,CSVEDSRGTDTQYF
TRBJ2-7,TRBD1,TRBV28,once,TGTGCCAGCAGTTTAACAGGGGCTTTTTTCTACGAGCAGTACTTC,CASSLTGAFFYEQYF
TRBJ2-7,NA,TRBV19,NA,TGTGCCATTTTTTCCATCCACGAGCAGTACTTC,CAIFSIHEQYF
TRBJ1-1,NA,TRBV6-5,few,TGTGCCAGCAGTTACTCCTTCCGAGAGGAAGCTTTCTTT,CASSYSFREEAFF
TRBJ2-7,TRBD2,TRBV5-1,NA,TGCGCCAGCAGCTTGGGGGTGGGCGGGAGCCACGAGCAGTACTTC,CASSLGVGGSHEQYF
TRBJ1-2,TRBD1,TRBV18,NA,TGTGCCAGCTCACCCGACGGGAGGGGGCTTTCTGGTGGCTACACCTTC,CASSPDGRGLSGGYTF
TRBJ2-1,TRBD2,TRBV2,NA,TGTGCCAGCGCACCGGGACTAGCTTCATACAATGAGCAGTTCTTC,CASAPGLASYNEQFF
TRBJ1-2,NA,TRBV7-9,NA,TGTGCCAGCAGCTTAGGTCAGGTGAACTATGGCTACACCTTC,CASSLGQVNYGYTF
TRBJ1-6,NA,TRBV7-2,NA,TGTGCCAGCAGCTCCACTATCCTTTCACCCCTCCACTTT,CASSSTILSPLHF
TRBJ2-7,NA,TRBV5-6,once,TGTGCCAGCAGCTTGGCCAAGCTGGGGCACTCCTACGAGCAGTACTTC,CASSLAKLGHSYEQYF
TRBJ1-2,NA,TRBV29-1,NA,TGCAGTATTATAGACAGGCGACCATATGGCTACACCTTC,CSIIDRRPYGYTF
TRBJ2-2,TRBD2,TRBV11-3,NA,TGTGCCAGCAGCGGGGGGGGAATGTTGGCCGGGGAGCTGTTTTTT,CASSGGGMLAGELFF
TRBJ2-7,TRBD2,TRBV6-5,NA,TGTGCCAGCAGGCCGGGACTAGCAGGCTACGAGCAGTACTTC,CASRPGLAGYEQYF
TRBJ2-7,NA,TRBV6-1,NA,TGTGCCAGCAGTGAAGCGCTGGTAGGGGATGAGCAGTACTTC,CASSEALVGDEQYF
TRBJ2-5,NA,TRBV29-1,NA,TGCAGCGTCGTCTTCGTGCGAGAGACCCAGTACTTC,CSVVFVRETQYF
TRBJ1-1,NA,TRBV4-1,NA,TGCGCCAGCAGCCCCCGAGGACTTTTATTTACGAACACTGAAGCTTTCTTT,CASSPRGLLFTNTEAFF
TRBJ2-7,TRBD1,TRBV5-1,NA,TGCGCCAGCAGCTTGGGTGACAGGGGCACCTACGAGCAGTACTTC,CASSLGDRGTYEQYF
TRBJ2-3,TRBD2,TRBV7-3,NA,TGTGCCAGCAGCCAATTCGGCGGGGGGGCCGAAGATACGCAGTATTTT,CASSQFGGGAEDTQYF
TRBJ2-2,NA,TRBV27,NA,TGTGCCAGCAGTCCCTCGGTGGACACCGGGGAGCTGTTTTTT,CASSPSVDTGELFF